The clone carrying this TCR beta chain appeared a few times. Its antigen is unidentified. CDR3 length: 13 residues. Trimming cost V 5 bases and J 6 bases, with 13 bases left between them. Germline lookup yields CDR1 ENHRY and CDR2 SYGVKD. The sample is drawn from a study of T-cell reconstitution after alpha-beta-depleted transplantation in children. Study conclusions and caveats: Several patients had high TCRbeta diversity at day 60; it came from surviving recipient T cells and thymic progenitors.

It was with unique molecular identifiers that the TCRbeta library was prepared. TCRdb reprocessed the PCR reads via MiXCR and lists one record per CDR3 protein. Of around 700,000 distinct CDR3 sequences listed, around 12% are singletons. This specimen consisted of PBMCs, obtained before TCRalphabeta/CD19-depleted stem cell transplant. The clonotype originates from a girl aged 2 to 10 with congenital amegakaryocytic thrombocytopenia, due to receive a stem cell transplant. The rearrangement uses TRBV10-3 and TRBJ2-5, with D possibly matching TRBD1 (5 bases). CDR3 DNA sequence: TGTGCCATCAGTTCTGGGGCCCCGCAGACCCAGTACTTC. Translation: CAISSGAPQTQYF.